This T cell receptor beta chain was captured in a study of blood T cells in healthy people across ages. Losses at the gene ends were 3 bases for V and 5 bases for J; bases not matched to a gene: 8. CDR1 SEHNR and CDR2 FQNEAQ come from the germline V gene (reference sequence). There are 17 residues in the CDR3. Alongside a J-beta primer mix, a sample-barcoded 5' primer served in a second PCR lasting roughly 7 to 12 cycles. Each CDR3 protein gets one entry after TCRdb re-called the 5' RACE reads with MiXCR. The sample has fewer than 1,000,000 distinct CDR3 sequences; roughly 44% are singletons. There were healthy Caucasian individuals from Russia, aged about 6 to 100, serving as donors.

This clonotype was sampled from a man in his fifties or sixties in good health. Sequenced material: blood. The V gene is TRBV7-9, the J gene TRBJ1-4, with 11 bases matching TRBD1. The chain's CDR3 is CASSLGTGGPPNEKLFF. CDR3 DNA sequence: TGTGCCAGCAGCTTGGGGACAGGGGGGCCCCCAAATGAAAAACTGTTTTTT.